Presented here are 14 T cell receptor beta chains from one specimen sequenced in a study of shared clonotypes between healthy human individuals. Libraries were prepared by immunoSEQ multiplex PCR; TCRdb keeps only in-frame clonotypes and omits some of them. The sample includes about 340,000 clones, 73% seen only once; the top ten take about 10%. The sample comprised memory CD4+ T cells sorted from blood. Subset: CD45RA-negative fraction. Receptors originate from a man aged 30 to 45 in good health.

The sample holds one count of this clone. V usage is TRBV18 and J usage is TRBJ2-7; 7 nucleotides align to TRBD1. CDR1 is KGHSH, CDR2 LQKENI, per germline. The CDR3 extends over 13 amino acids. Losses at the gene ends were 6 bases for V and 2 bases for J; bases not matched to a gene: 4. As DNA, the CDR3 is TGTGCCAGCTCTTCTCAGGGGGCCTACGAGCAGTACTTC. Translating gives CASSSQGAYEQYF.

J is TRBJ2-1 and V is TRBV11-2, with a possible D match to TRBD1 (6 bases). V was cut by 3 bases and J by 8 bases, with 14 bases left in between. Germline loops: CDR1 SGHAT, CDR2 FQNNGV. The CDR3 length is 14 residues. In nucleotides, the CDR3 is TGTGCCAGCAGCTTGAGCAGGGGTAAGGATGAGCAGTTCTTC. It codes for CASSLSRGKDEQFF.

The chain recombines TRBV28 with TRBJ2-5, with D possibly TRBD2 on 6 matching bases. V was pared by 1 base and J by 0 bases, with 9 bases between. CDR3 length: 15 residues. The germline CDR1 and CDR2 sequences are MDHEN and SYDVKM. Here the CDR3 reads CASSLFSGYQETQYF. In nucleotides, the CDR3 is TGTGCCAGCAGTTTATTTAGCGGATACCAAGAGACCCAGTACTTC.

Remarks on this clone: A junction boundary mismatches the germline segment, possibly from a read error. The same CDR3 is also encoded by other DNA sequences in this sample. This rearrangement joins TRBV2 to TRBJ2-2, with 9 bases lining up with TRBD2. Germline CDR1 SNHLY, CDR2 FYNNEI. This CDR3 region has 14 residues. CDR3 coding DNA: TGTGCCAGCAGTCAAGCGGGAGGACCCGGAGAGCTGTTTTTT. Translating gives CASSQAGGPGELFF.

V and J are TRBV18 and TRBJ2-5; TRBD1 matches 8 bases. Germline values: CDR1 KGHSH, CDR2 LQKENI. V shed 3 bases, J shed 3 bases, and the junction held 0 bases outside the gene matches. The CDR3 has 13 amino acids. DNA for the CDR3: TGTGCCAGCTCACCGACAGGGGAAGAGACCCAGTACTTC. As protein: CASSPTGEETQYF.

The chain uses TRBV6-1 and TRBJ1-2; D is unclear. CDR1 and CDR2 from the germline V gene are MNHNS and SASEGT. The V end was cut by 4 bases, the J end by 5 bases, with 11 bases between. The CDR3 runs 13 residues. The CDR3 is CASSVENNYGYTF. CDR3 nucleotides: TGTGCCAGCAGTGTCGAAAACAATTATGGCTACACCTTC.

CDR3 sequence: CASSLDSRSGANVLTF. As DNA, the CDR3 is TGCGCCAGCAGCTTGGACTCCCGCTCTGGGGCCAACGTCCTGACTTTC. The rearrangement joins TRBV5-1 to TRBJ2-6; no clear D gene. The CDR3 extends over 16 amino acids. V gave up 0 bases and J gave up 0 bases, with 7 bases separating them. Germline values: CDR1 SGHRS, CDR2 YFSETQ.

This clone turned up a few times. The chain recombines TRBV18 with TRBJ2-7; 9 nucleotides align to TRBD1. Germline loops: CDR1 KGHSH, CDR2 LQKENI. CDR3 length equals 14 residues. J gave up 2 bases and V 2 bases, and 1 base lay outside the gene matches. The CDR3 bases are TGTGCCAGCTCACCAAGGACAGGGGCCTACGAGCAGTACTTC. Its protein is CASSPRTGAYEQYF.

Regarding this clone: One base away lies a much larger clone, so this may be a sequencing read error. The chain is built from TRBV14 and TRBJ2-7, with D hard to call. Germline CDR1 and CDR2: SGHDN and FVKESK. The CDR3 runs 18 residues. Here the CDR3 reads CASSQGWDLLRSSYEQHF. In DNA form, the CDR3 reads TGTGCCAGCAGCCAAGGATGGGATCTACTAAGGAGCTCCTACGAGCAGCACTTC.

The rearrangement joins TRBV2 to TRBJ2-5; 10 bases match TRBD2. Germline V gives CDR1 SNHLY, CDR2 FYNNEI. Unmatched junction bases numbered 18, after V lost 6 bases and J lost 5 bases. CDR3 length equals 18 residues. The CDR3 here is CASRPNVVASGSRETQYF. DNA for the CDR3: TGTGCCAGCAGGCCCAACGTCGTCGCTAGCGGGAGTAGGGAGACCCAGTACTTC.

J is TRBJ2-5 and V is TRBV27, with TRBD1 matching over 7 bases. The length of the CDR3 is 18 residues. V was clipped by 3 bases and J by 0 bases; unmatched bases: 13. Germline assignment: CDR1 MNHEY and CDR2 SMNVEV (reference sequence). This CDR3 reads CASSFFYRQGQHQETQYF. In DNA, the CDR3 is TGTGCCAGCAGTTTCTTCTATCGACAGGGACAACACCAAGAGACCCAGTACTTC.

V and J are TRBV28 and TRBJ2-2; possible D gene TRBD2, 7 bases. This CDR3 is 17 amino acids long. Deletions cut 5 bases from V and 2 bases from J, with 18 bases between. Germline CDR1 and CDR2: MDHEN and SYDVKM. CDR3 nucleotides: TGTGCCAGCAGTCCCCTCGCGGGGGCTAGAAACACCGGGGAGCTGTTTTTT. Translated: CASSPLAGARNTGELFF.

This clone was found a few times. This sequence joins TRBV28 and TRBJ2-1, with 9 nucleotides matching TRBD2. This CDR3 is built from 18 residues. Germline V gene sequence: CDR1 MDHEN, CDR2 SYDVKM. J gave up 8 bases and V 6 bases, and 20 bases lay outside the gene matches. The CDR3 DNA reads as TGTGCCAGCAGCCCCCGGGGGGTTGTTAGCGGGAGACGGCATGAGCAGTTCTTC. Amino acid sequence: CASSPRGVVSGRRHEQFF.

The rearrangement uses TRBV6-4 and TRBJ2-3, with 8 bases that match TRBD1. CDR1 is MRHNA, CDR2 SNTAGT, per germline. The CDR3 has 18 amino acids. V trimming: 6 bases; J trimming: 5 bases; junction bases outside the gene matches: 19. The CDR3 coding sequence is TGTGCCAGCAGAGAAGAATCCGGGACAGGAATTCTCGGAGATACGCAGTATTTT. The encoded protein is CASREESGTGILGDTQYF.